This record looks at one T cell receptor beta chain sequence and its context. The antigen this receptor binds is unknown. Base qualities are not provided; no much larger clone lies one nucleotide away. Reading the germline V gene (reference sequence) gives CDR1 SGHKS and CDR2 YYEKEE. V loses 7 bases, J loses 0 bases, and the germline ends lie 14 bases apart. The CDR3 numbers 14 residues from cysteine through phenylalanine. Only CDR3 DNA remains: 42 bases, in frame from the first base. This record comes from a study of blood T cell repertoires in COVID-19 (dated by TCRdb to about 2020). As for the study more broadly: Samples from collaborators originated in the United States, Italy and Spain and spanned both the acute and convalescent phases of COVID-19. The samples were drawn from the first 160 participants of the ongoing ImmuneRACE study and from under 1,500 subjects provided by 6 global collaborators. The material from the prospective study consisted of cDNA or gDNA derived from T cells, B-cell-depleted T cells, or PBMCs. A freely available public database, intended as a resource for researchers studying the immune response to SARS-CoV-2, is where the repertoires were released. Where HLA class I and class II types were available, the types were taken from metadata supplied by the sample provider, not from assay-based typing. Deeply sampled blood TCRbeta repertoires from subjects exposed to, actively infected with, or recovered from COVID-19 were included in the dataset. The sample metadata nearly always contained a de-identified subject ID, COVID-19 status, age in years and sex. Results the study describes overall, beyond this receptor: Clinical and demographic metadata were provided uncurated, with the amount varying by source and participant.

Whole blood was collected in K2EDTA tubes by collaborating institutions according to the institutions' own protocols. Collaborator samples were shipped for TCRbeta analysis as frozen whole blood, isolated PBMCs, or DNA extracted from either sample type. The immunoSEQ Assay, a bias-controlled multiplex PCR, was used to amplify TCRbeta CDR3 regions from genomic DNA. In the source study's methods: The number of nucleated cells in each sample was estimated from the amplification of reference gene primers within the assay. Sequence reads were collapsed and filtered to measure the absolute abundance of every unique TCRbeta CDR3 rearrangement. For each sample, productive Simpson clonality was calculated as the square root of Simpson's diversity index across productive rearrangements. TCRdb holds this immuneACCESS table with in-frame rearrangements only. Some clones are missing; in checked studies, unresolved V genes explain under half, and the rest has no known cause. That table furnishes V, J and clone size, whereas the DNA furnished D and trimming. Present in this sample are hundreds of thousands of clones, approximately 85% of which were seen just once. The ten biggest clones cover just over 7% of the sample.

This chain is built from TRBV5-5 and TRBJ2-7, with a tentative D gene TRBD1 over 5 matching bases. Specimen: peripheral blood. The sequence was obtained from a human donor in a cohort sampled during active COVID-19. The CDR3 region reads CASGSMDISYEQYF. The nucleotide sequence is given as TGTGCCAGCGGGTCCATGGACATCTCCTACGAGCAGTACTTC.